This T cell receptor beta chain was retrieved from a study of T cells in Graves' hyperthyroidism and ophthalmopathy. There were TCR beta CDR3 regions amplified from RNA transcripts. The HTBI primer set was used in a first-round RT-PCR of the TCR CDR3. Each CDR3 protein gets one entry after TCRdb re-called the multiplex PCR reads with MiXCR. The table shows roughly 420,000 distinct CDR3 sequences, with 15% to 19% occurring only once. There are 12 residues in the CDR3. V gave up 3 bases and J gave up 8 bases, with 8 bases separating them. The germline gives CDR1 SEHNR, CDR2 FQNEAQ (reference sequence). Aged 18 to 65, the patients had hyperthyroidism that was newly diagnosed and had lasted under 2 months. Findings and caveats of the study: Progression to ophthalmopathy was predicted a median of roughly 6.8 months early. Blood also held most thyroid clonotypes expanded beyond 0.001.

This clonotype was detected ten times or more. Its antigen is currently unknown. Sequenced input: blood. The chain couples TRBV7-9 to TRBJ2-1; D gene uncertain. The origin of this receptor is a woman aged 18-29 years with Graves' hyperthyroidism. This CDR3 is CASSFPPDEQFF. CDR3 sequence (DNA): TGTGCCAGCAGCTTCCCACCGGATGAGCAGTTCTTC.